The T cell receptor (beta chain) described here comes from a study of shared clonotypes between healthy human individuals. An even split of each subset's genomic DNA across several immunoSEQ plates was performed. The repertoire was sequenced with immunoSEQ multiplex PCR; TCRdb's copy has only in-frame clones and lacks some. The sample holds about 2.4 million clones, over 85% seen once. There were only Caucasian adults among the donors, and all lived in Nashville, Tennessee. As to this clone: Other DNA sequences of this sample code for an identical CDR3.

Trimming removed 3 bases from V and 10 bases from J, with 10 bases in between. The germline V gene encodes CDR1 SGHTA and CDR2 FQGNSA. This CDR3 region has 12 residues. The TCR sequence derives from a young man in good health. Some clones in this sample may be carry-over from other donors' samples. Sample: naive CD4+ T cells from PBMCs. Subset reported: CD45RA+ positively selected. V usage is TRBV7-2 and J usage is TRBJ2-1, with no clear D. CDR3 in amino acids: CASSLAKREQFF. For the CDR3, the DNA is TGTGCCAGCAGCTTGGCTAAGAGAGAGCAGTTCTTC. The full variable domain, with the rest looked up from reference TRBV7-2 and TRBJ2-1, is GAGVSQSPSNKVTEKGKDVELRCDPISGHTALYWYRQSLGQGLEFLIYFQGNSAPDKSGLPSDRFSAERTGGSVSTLTIQRTQQEDSAVYLCASSLAKREQFFGPGTRLTVL.